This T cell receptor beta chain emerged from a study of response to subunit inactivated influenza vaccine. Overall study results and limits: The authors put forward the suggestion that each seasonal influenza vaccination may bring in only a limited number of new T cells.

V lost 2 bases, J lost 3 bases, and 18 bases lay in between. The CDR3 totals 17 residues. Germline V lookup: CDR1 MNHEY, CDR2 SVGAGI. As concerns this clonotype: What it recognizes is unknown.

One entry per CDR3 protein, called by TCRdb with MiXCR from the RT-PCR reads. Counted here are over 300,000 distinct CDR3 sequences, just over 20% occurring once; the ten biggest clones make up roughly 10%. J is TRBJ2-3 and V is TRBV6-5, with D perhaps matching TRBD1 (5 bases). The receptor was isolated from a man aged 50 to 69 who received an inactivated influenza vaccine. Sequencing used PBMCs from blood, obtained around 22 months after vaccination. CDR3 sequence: CASSYGSVSDRTDTQYF. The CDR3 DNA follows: TGTGCCAGCAGTTACGGTTCCGTCTCAGACAGAACAGATACGCAGTATTTT.